This T cell receptor (beta chain) was sequenced during a study of T-cell reconstitution after alpha-beta-depleted transplantation in children. This clonotype was seen a few times. The antigen is undetermined. V lost 4 bases and J 4 bases, leaving 10 bases between the germline ends. CDR1 MNHEY and CDR2 SVGAGI come from the germline V gene. The CDR3 contains 13 residues. Study-wide results and caveats: Several hundred rapidly expanded clones from non-depleted graft cells reportedly supplied alpha-beta T cells about two months post-transplant. T-cell numbers and diversity, one year after transplant, stemmed largely from T cells that were newly produced.

Preparation of the TCRbeta library used unique molecular identifiers. From the PCR reads, TCRdb called clonotypes with MiXCR, one entry per CDR3 protein. Among 350,000 to 500,000 distinct CDR3 sequences, roughly 43% were seen once, and the ten largest hold 27%. The material sequenced was PBMCs, taken before TCRalphabeta/CD19-depleted stem cell transplant. The V call is TRBV6-5, the J call TRBJ1-1; D is undetermined. This clonotype originated in a girl aged 2-10 years with aplastic anemia, due to receive a stem cell transplant. The CDR3 region is CASSFRPRTEAFF. The CDR3 DNA follows: TGTGCCAGCAGTTTCAGGCCGCGCACTGAAGCTTTCTTT.